A single sample gave rise to the 3 T cell receptor beta chains below, sequenced in a study of T-cell memory formation after mild COVID-19. MiXCR, run by TCRdb on the 5' RACE reads, gives a single entry per CDR3 protein. This table has tens of thousands of distinct CDR3 sequences, over 9.5% appearing once. Input material: PBMCs or a T cell subset sorted from them (not recorded which). The origin of the receptors is a man in his late teens or twenties who had mild COVID-19 (a few samples of this study predate the infection). Cell type and time point are not known.

The table lists this clonotype with a few counts. The chain combines TRBV5-6 with TRBJ2-3, with D unclear. Germline loops: CDR1 SGHDT, CDR2 YYEEEE. V gave up 0 bases and J gave up 6 bases, with 8 bases separating them. The CDR3 consists of 13 residues. The CDR3 loop reads CASSLATMDTQYF. The CDR3 region has the DNA TGTGCCAGCAGCTTGGCCACTATGGATACGCAGTATTTT.

In regard to this clonotype: One end of the junction is discordant with germline, which a read error may explain. CDR3 in DNA: TGTGCCAGCAGCGTAGATGCAACAGATAAATCACCCCTCCACTTT. Its translation: CASSVDATDKSPLHF. This chain links TRBV9 with TRBJ1-6; D not resolved. CDR1 and CDR2 from the germline V gene are SGDLS and YYNGEE. The CDR3 is 15 residues long.

The chain carries TRBV20-1 and TRBJ2-7, with 9 bases identical to TRBD2. This CDR3 has 15 amino acids. The germline V gene has CDR1 DFQATT and CDR2 SNEGSKA (reference sequence). V lost 1 base to trimming and J lost 3 bases; unmatched junction nucleotides: 7. The CDR3 sequence is CSARGLGTSSYEQYF. DNA of the CDR3: TGCAGTGCTAGAGGACTTGGGACTAGCAGCTACGAGCAGTACTTC.